This entry features one T cell receptor (beta chain) sequence. The source of the sample is a study of OX40 agonist ivuxolimab in advanced cancers. Produced via immunoSEQ multiplex PCR; TCRdb's table is partial and in-frame only. Of 45,000 or so clones in the sample, approximately 91% are singletons; the top ten hold 0.85% to 1.1%. This CDR3 region has 15 residues. CDR1 SGHTA and CDR2 FQGNSA come from the germline V gene. With 5 bases clipped from V and 4 bases from J, the junction kept 3 bases outside the gene matches. Patients had blood sampled at baseline and again on cycle 4 day 1 and cycle 7 day 1.

The V and J genes are TRBV7-2 and TRBJ2-1, with 12 bases aligning to TRBD2. This receptor was identified in an adult with an advanced solid tumor such as melanoma, head and neck, liver or kidney cancer. Here the sequenced sample was CD4+ or CD8+ T cells sorted from blood, taken in a trial of the OX40 agonist ivuxolimab. The CDR3 sequence is CASSPTSGGYNEQFF. The CDR3 DNA reads as TGTGCCAGCAGCCCGACTAGCGGGGGATACAATGAGCAGTTCTTC. The variable domain in full, with the rest retrieved from reference TRBV7-2 and TRBJ2-1, is GAGVSQSPSNKVTEKGKDVELRCDPISGHTALYWYRQSLGQGLEFLIYFQGNSAPDKSGLPSDRFSAERTGGSVSTLTIQRTQQEDSAVYLCASSPTSGGYNEQFFGPGTRLTVL.